This T cell receptor (beta chain) was recorded in a study of a mutant IDH1 vaccine in newly diagnosed glioma. Study details: Vaccinations were initiated 4-6 weeks following radiotherapy alone, or were given together with temozolomide cycles. Visit timing is recorded as week 35 for V12 and week 47 for V13.

Noted time point: week 47, end of study. The investigators gave 300 ug of mutant IDH1 20-mer peptide in each vaccine dose, together with topical imiquimod. New WHO grade 3 or 4 astrocytomas that were IDH1-mutant and ATRX-lost occurred in the donors. Regarding this clone: What it binds is not known.

The repertoire was sequenced with immunoSEQ multiplex PCR; TCRdb's copy has only in-frame clones and lacks some. Altogether tens of thousands of clones are present, around 84% being singletons, with the ten largest covering roughly 4.3%. The germline V gene has CDR1 SGHKS and CDR2 YYEKEE (reference sequence). The CDR3 runs to 18 residues. The V and J ends lost 2 bases and 5 bases respectively, with 23 bases between them. The gene calls are TRBV5-5 and TRBJ1-5; perhaps TRBD1 as D (6 bases). The source of this sequence is a woman aged 25 to 39 with glioma. Some clones in this sample may be carry-over from other donors' samples. This specimen consisted of PBMCs, obtained from a glioma patient whose treatment included an IDH1 peptide vaccine. CDR3 nucleotide sequence: TGTGCCAGCAGCTTTGGAACCCCCGTCGGGACATATTATCAGCCCCAGCATTTT. Protein: CASSFGTPVGTYYQPQHF.